Included here is one TCR beta chain sequence, with context. Data came from immunoSEQ multiplex PCR; TCRdb stores just in-frame clones and leaves some out. The sample contains approximately 28,000 clones, roughly 90% of which appear only once. This CDR3 is built from 13 residues. V lost 3 bases and J 1 base, leaving 7 bases between the germline ends. This record belongs to a study of blood T cell repertoires in COVID-19. The specimen sequenced was peripheral blood. The genes are TRBV12-3 or TRBV12-4 and TRBJ2-7; unclear D gene. The clonotype was recovered from a human donor in a cohort sampled during active COVID-19. The CDR3 DNA is TGTGCCAGCAGTTTGAGCCGTTCCTACGAGCAGTACTTC. It specifies CASSLSRSYEQYF.